Following are 22 T cell receptor beta chains from one sample sequenced in a study of CD8 T cells in ankylosing spondylitis. Antigen specificity for these receptors is unknown. Findings and caveats of the study: Typical of ankylosing spondylitis blood, it appeared, was a TCR beta motif of under 10 highly homologous variants.

TCRdb reanalysed the 5' RACE reads using MiXCR and keeps one entry per CDR3 protein. The sample has roughly 370,000 distinct CDR3 sequences; about 22% are singletons. Material for sequencing was blood, either unsorted or a sorted T cell fraction (not recorded which). All receptors derive from a male donor with ankylosing spondylitis.

This clonotype appeared many times. The chain recombines TRBV5-1 with TRBJ2-7; D not resolved. From germline, CDR1 is SGHRS and CDR2 YFSETQ. The CDR3 contains 14 residues. V lost 1 base and J 5 bases, leaving 13 bases between the germline ends. CDR3 nucleotide sequence: TGCGCCAGCAGCTTGATGACTGTTTCACACGAGCAGTACTTC. This codes for CASSLMTVSHEQYF.

This clonotype was counted a few times. This chain joins TRBV7-6 and TRBJ1-6; 9 bases fit TRBD1. Germline V gives CDR1 SGHVS, CDR2 FNYEAQ. Trimming cost V 5 bases and J 10 bases; bases outside gene matches: 6. The CDR3 spans 14 residues. The CDR3 region is CASSPWTGDSPLHF. DNA for the CDR3: TGTGCCAGCAGCCCGTGGACAGGGGACTCACCCCTCCACTTT.

This clonotype was found a few times. The V and J genes are TRBV12-3 or TRBV12-4 and TRBJ2-2, with 8 bases fitting TRBD2. The J segment lost 3 bases and the V segment lost 4 bases, leaving 7 bases of the junction unmatched. There are 16 residues in the CDR3. The CDR3 reads CASSSGLADYTGELFF. In nucleotides, the CDR3 is TGTGCCAGCAGTTCTGGACTAGCCGATTACACCGGGGAGCTGTTTTTT.

This clonotype has ten or more counts. DNA for the CDR3: TGCAGTGCTAGAGGTGGGGAGGATGAAAAACTGTTTTTT. Translated, it gives CSARGGEDEKLFF. The gene calls are TRBV20-1 and TRBJ1-4, with D unresolved. The CDR3 totals 13 residues. Deletions cut 1 base from V and 6 bases from J, with 9 bases between. The V gene's germline CDR1 is DFQATT and CDR2 SNEGSKA (reference sequence).

The chain recombines TRBV19 with TRBJ1-6, with D tentatively TRBD1 (5 bases). This CDR3 contains 15 residues. V lost 4 bases to trimming and J lost 13 bases, with 20 bases between them. CDR1 LNHDA and CDR2 SQIVND come from the germline V gene (reference sequence). The CDR3 loop is CASSSPRDGIHPLHF. In DNA form, the CDR3 reads TGTGCCAGTAGTAGCCCGCGGGACGGTATTCACCCCCTCCACTTT.

This clonotype appeared a few times. The V and J genes are TRBV4-3 and TRBJ2-1; weak D call: TRBD2 (6 bases). Germline CDR1 LGHNA, CDR2 YSLEER. The CDR3 is 16 residues long. V lost 0 bases, J lost 5 bases, and 14 bases lay in between. The CDR3 sequence is CASSQEWLARDNEQFF. The CDR3 region has the DNA TGCGCCAGCAGCCAAGAATGGCTAGCGCGGGACAATGAGCAGTTCTTC.

The V and J genes are TRBV28 and TRBJ2-7, with 9 bases fitting TRBD2. After removal of 5 bases from V and 2 bases from J, the junction contained 7 bases not matched to a gene. This CDR3 contains 15 residues. Germline V gene lookup returns CDR1 MDHEN and CDR2 SYDVKM. DNA of the CDR3: TGTGCCAGCAGTCCCCAAATAGCGGGAGCCTACGAGCAGTACTTC. Protein: CASSPQIAGAYEQYF.

The table lists this clonotype with a few counts. V and J are TRBV2 and TRBJ2-1; 9 bases map to TRBD2. The CDR3 is made up of 15 amino acids. V lost 3 bases to trimming and J lost 6 bases; unmatched junction nucleotides: 6. Germline assignment: CDR1 SNHLY and CDR2 FYNNEI. The DNA for the CDR3 is TGTGCCAGCAGTGAGGTCAGCGGGAGGCTCAATGAGCAGTTCTTC. It specifies CASSEVSGRLNEQFF.

In nucleotides, the CDR3 is TGTGCCAGCAGCGTTAGCGGGATGCACTGGAATGAGCAGTTCTTC. Protein product: CASSVSGMHWNEQFF. V gene TRBV9 combines with J gene TRBJ2-1; 8 bases line up with TRBD2. With V trimmed by 2 bases and J by 7 bases, 8 bases remained unmatched. The CDR3 totals 15 residues. CDR1 SGDLS and CDR2 YYNGEE come from the germline V gene.

The chain uses TRBV20-1 and TRBJ2-7, with 7 bases lining up with TRBD2. The CDR3 length is 14 residues. V trimming: 3 bases; J trimming: 3 bases; junction bases outside the gene matches: 8. Germline V CDR1 and CDR2: DFQATT, SNEGSKA (reference sequence). CDR3 sequence reads: CSARIGGRSYEQYF. The DNA of the CDR3 is TGCAGTGCTAGGATCGGGGGGAGGAGCTACGAGCAGTACTTC.

This clonotype was seen at least ten times. V and J are TRBV20-1 and TRBJ2-3, with D uncertain. The V and J ends lost 6 bases and 5 bases respectively, with 9 bases between them. This CDR3 has 11 residues. The germline CDR1 and CDR2 sequences are DFQATT and SNEGSKA (reference sequence). CDR3 loop: CSAPLGDTQYF. The DNA for the CDR3 is TGCAGTGCCCCCTTGGGAGATACGCAGTATTTT.

This clonotype occurred a few times. V is TRBV20-1 and J is TRBJ1-4, with unresolved D. The CDR3 is 13 residues long. Trimming removed 6 bases at V and 8 bases at J, with 16 bases between. CDR1 and CDR2 from the germline V gene are DFQATT and SNEGSKA (reference sequence). Here the CDR3 reads CSARPGLGEKLFF. CDR3 sequence (DNA): TGCAGTGCCCGCCCGGGCTTGGGGGAAAAACTGTTTTTT.

This clonotype has a count of ten or more. The chain links TRBV27 to TRBJ2-6; tentative D call: TRBD2 (5 bases). The CDR3 is made up of 16 amino acids. Trimming pared 0 bases from V and 3 bases from J, leaving 9 bases between. Germline V gene data show CDR1 as MNHEY and CDR2 as SMNVEV (reference sequence). Here the CDR3 reads CASSLSPGFGANVLTF. CDR3 nucleotides: TGTGCCAGCAGTTTATCACCGGGATTTGGGGCCAACGTCCTGACTTTC. The full variable domain, its missing parts supplied by reference TRBV27 and TRBJ2-6, is EAQVTQNPRYLITVTGKKLTVTCSQNMNHEYMSWYRQDPGLGLRQIYYSMNVEVTDKGDVPEGYKVSRKEKRNFPLILESPSPNQTSLYFCASSLSPGFGANVLTFGAGSRLTVL.

The chain combines TRBV5-1 with TRBJ2-7; D unclear. CDR1 SGHRS and CDR2 YFSETQ come from the germline V gene. Deletions cut 7 bases from V and 0 bases from J, with 11 bases between. The CDR3 has 13 amino acids. In DNA form, the CDR3 reads TGCGCCAGCCAAGTGGGGAACTCCTACGAGCAGTACTTC. Protein: CASQVGNSYEQYF.

As to this clonotype: This may arise from a read error, as a much more abundant clone is one base away. The chain has TRBV4-3 and TRBJ2-3, with 7 positions matching TRBD1. The J segment lost 4 bases and the V segment lost 4 bases, leaving 11 bases of the junction unmatched. The CDR3 extends over 16 amino acids. Germline values: CDR1 LGHNA, CDR2 YSLEER. This CDR3 is CASSPSPTGRSDTQYF. CDR3 DNA: TGCGCCAGCAGCCCTTCTCCGACAGGGCGATCAGATACGCAGTATTTT.

This clonotype was observed a few times. This chain connects TRBV27 to TRBJ1-6, with 8 nucleotides matching TRBD1. Germline CDR1 MNHEY, CDR2 SMNVEV (reference sequence). The CDR3 is 15 amino acids. V was pared by 8 bases and J by 9 bases, with 12 bases of the junction left unmatched. The CDR3 sequence: CASRRLTGDGSPLHF. CDR3 in DNA: TGTGCCAGCCGAAGGTTGACAGGGGATGGTTCACCCCTCCACTTT.

This clonotype was picked up a small number of times. The chain is built from TRBV30 and TRBJ2-5, with TRBD2 as a possible D gene (5 bases). Trimming removed 2 bases from V and 0 bases from J, with 7 bases in between. The CDR3 runs 13 residues. Germline lookup yields CDR1 GTSNPN and CDR2 SVGIG (reference sequence). The CDR3 reads CAWSWRNQETQYF. CDR3 bases: TGTGCCTGGAGTTGGAGGAACCAAGAGACCCAGTACTTC.

The rearrangement uses TRBV5-1 and TRBJ1-2, with TRBD1 as a possible D gene (5 bases). With 4 bases removed from V and 1 base from J, the gap between germline ends came to 8 bases. Germline CDR1 SGHRS, CDR2 YFSETQ. The CDR3 covers 13 residues. The CDR3 spells CASSEDNNYGYTF. CDR3 bases: TGCGCCAGCAGCGAGGACAATAACTATGGCTACACCTTC.

This clonotype was counted ten times or more. The chain joins TRBV15 to TRBJ2-1, with D possibly being TRBD1 or TRBD2 (5 bases each). Trimming took 0 bases from V and 13 from J, leaving 19 bases between them. This CDR3 spans 15 amino acids. Germline lookup yields CDR1 LNHNV and CDR2 YYDKDF (reference sequence). CDR3 in DNA: TGTGCCACCAGCAGAGAGGACCGGGGCAGGCGATATCAGTTCTTC. It yields the protein CATSREDRGRRYQFF.

This clonotype appeared a few times. This rearrangement joins TRBV24-1 to TRBJ1-5, with unresolved D. Germline V gives CDR1 KGHDR, CDR2 SFDVKD. The CDR3 length is 14 residues. V lost 3 bases and J 4 bases, leaving 9 bases between the germline ends. CDR3 amino acids: CATSDSLQNQPQHF. DNA of the CDR3: TGTGCCACCAGTGATAGTCTGCAGAATCAGCCCCAGCATTTT.

This clonotype was detected many times. The rearrangement joins TRBV29-1 to TRBJ2-1, with 15 bases aligning to TRBD2. The V gene end was trimmed by 5 bases and the J gene end by 4 bases; junction bases not matched to a gene: 3. The CDR3 sequence is 15 residues long. Germline CDR1 SQVTM, CDR2 ANQGSEA. The CDR3: CSVLGTSGRYNEQFF. CDR3 nucleotide sequence: TGCAGCGTTCTAGGGACTAGCGGGAGGTACAATGAGCAGTTCTTC.

The rearrangement uses TRBV7-9 and TRBJ2-2; 7 positions agree with TRBD1. This CDR3 contains 12 residues. Germline-derived CDR1 and CDR2 are SEHNR and FQNEAQ (reference sequence). After removal of 6 bases from V and 10 bases from J, the junction contained 5 bases not matched to a gene. The CDR3 DNA reads as TGTGCCAGCAGGCTAACAGGGGAGGAGCTGTTTTTT. Translating gives CASRLTGEELFF.